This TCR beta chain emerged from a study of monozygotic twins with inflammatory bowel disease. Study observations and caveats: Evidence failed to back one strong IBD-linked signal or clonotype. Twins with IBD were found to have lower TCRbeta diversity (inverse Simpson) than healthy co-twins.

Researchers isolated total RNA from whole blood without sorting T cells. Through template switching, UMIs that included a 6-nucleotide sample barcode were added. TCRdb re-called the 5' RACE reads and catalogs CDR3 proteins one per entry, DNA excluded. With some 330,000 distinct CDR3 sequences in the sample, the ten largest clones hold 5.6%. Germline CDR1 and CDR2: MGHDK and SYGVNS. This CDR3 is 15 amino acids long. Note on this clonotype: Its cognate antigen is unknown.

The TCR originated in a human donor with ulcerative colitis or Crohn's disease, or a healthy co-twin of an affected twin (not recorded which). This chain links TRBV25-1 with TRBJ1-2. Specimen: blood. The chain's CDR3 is CASSEYRGGGYGYTF.